The entry that follows covers one TCR beta chain sequence. Its specificity is not known. Each TCR beta cDNA library carried unique molecular identifiers. TCRdb redid the calling of the PCR reads with MiXCR, one entry per CDR3 protein. The sample contains hundreds of thousands of distinct CDR3 sequences, roughly 40% of which appear only once. The data belong to a study of post-analysis software for immune sequencing data. Study results and limitations: There were several TRBV segments more frequent in patients than controls, and TRBV5-6, TRBV5-1 and TRBV20-1 were among them.

The CDR3 spans 14 residues. V was trimmed by 4 bases and J by 5 bases, leaving 14 bases between them. The receptor's source is a girl under 18 with multiple sclerosis. The sequenced sample consisted of blood. This chain joins TRBV12-3 or TRBV12-4 and TRBJ1-1, with unresolved D. In nucleotides, the CDR3 is TGTGCCAGCAGTTGGGAGGTTATGGGAACTGAAGCTTTCTTT. Amino acids: CASSWEVMGTEAFF.